This TCR beta chain was recovered during a study of Ad26.COV2.S vaccination and SARS-CoV-2 variants. Noted treatment: 15 to 20 received Ad26.COV2.S at low or high dose, single or two shots; 5 received placebo; per-sample allocation not given. Sample collection was performed on day 63 after the first vaccine or placebo injection. The protocol was immunoSEQ multiplex PCR, while the TCRdb copy is restricted to in-frame clones and leaves out a portion. The sample lists roughly 700,000 clones; roughly 90% were seen once. The CDR3 runs to 17 residues. The germline V gene encodes CDR1 MNHEY and CDR2 SMNVEV (reference sequence). V shed 2 bases and J shed 6 bases, with 22 bases lying between them. This clone occurred once.

The source material was peripheral blood, sampled in a trial of Ad26.COV2.S vaccine versus placebo. This rearrangement joins TRBV27 to TRBJ1-2; D ambiguous. This receptor was obtained from a person between 18 and 60 years old who received the Ad26.COV2.S COVID-19 vaccine or a placebo. Written as DNA, the CDR3 is TGTGCCAGCAGTTTACGCCCTCGTGTGGGCGCGCAGGATGGCTACACCTTC. Translating it yields CASSLRPRVGAQDGYTF.